This TCR beta chain is drawn from a study of cytomegalovirus exposure and HLA in healthy donors. Whole-study findings and limits: Because they were indistinguishable, some V segments, including TRBV6-2 and TRBV6-3, were excluded. CMV serostatus was the only recorded immune exposure for donors. With DRB1 most and HLA-C fewest, TCR association rates differed between HLA loci in a later analysis. Certain sequence variants were highly shared and formed a cluster, and this cluster was likely a sequencing artifact.

Trimming cost V 3 bases and J 0 bases, with 20 bases left between them. CDR3 length equals 19 residues. Germline V gene lookup returns CDR1 MNHNS and CDR2 SASEGT. The PCR contained 60 Vbeta and 13 Jbeta primers. Assay used: immunoSEQ multiplex PCR; TCRdb lists only in-frame clones, some missing. The sample lists about 180,000 clones, around 80% occurring once. On this clone itself: The antigen is unknown.

The rearrangement uses TRBV6-1 and TRBJ2-2; TRBD2 is a possible D gene (5 bases). What was sequenced was PBMCs. The receptor's source is a girl aged 10 to 17 in good health and CMV-seropositive. CDR3 sequence reads: CASSDPTRQPYANTGELFF. The CDR3 nucleotides are TGTGCCAGCAGTGATCCTACTAGGCAGCCCTACGCGAACACCGGGGAGCTGTTTTTT.